The 28 T cell receptor beta chains in this list originate from one sample, sequenced in a study of vaccination effects on CD4 cells after COVID-19. Antigen-specific CD4+ T cells were expanded (with viral peptide pools) by the ViraFEST assay ahead of sequencing. Upon completion of around ten days in culture, CD4+ T cells were isolated. Everyone in the study got two shots of either the BNT162b2 or mRNA-1273 vaccine. No antigen has been assigned to these receptors. Assay: immunoSEQ multiplex PCR; the TCRdb copy retains only in-frame clones and omits some. The table includes 24,000 or so clones, about 70% detected once. The input for sequencing was CD4+ T cells from PBMCs cultured with SARS-CoV-2 spike peptides, taken after COVID-19 vaccination. These receptors all stem from a human donor who received a COVID-19 vaccine.

The chain joins TRBV4-1 to TRBJ2-7; D is perhaps TRBD1 or TRBD2 (5 bases each). Deletions cut 3 bases from V and 6 bases from J, with 18 bases between. The CDR3 has 15 residues. The V gene's germline CDR1 is MGHRA and CDR2 YSYEKL. The DNA for the CDR3 is TGCGCCAGCAGCCAGATTTGGGACGCTGCTGTCGAGCAGTACTTC. Its translation: CASSQIWDAAVEQYF.

This clone was found a few times. The gene calls are TRBV4-1 and TRBJ1-2; 8 bases are a match to TRBD1. CDR1 and CDR2 from the germline V gene are MGHRA and YSYEKL. Unmatched junction bases numbered 2, after V lost 0 bases and J lost 8 bases. The CDR3 is 13 residues long. The CDR3 nucleotides read TGCGCCAGCAGCCAAGATCCAGGGGGCGGCTACACCTTC. Its translation is CASSQDPGGGYTF.

This clone was recorded once. The rearrangement links TRBV5-1 to TRBJ2-1; TRBD2 might be the D (5 bases). V dropped 2 bases and J dropped 3 bases, with 12 bases sitting between them. The CDR3 consists of 15 residues. The germline CDR1 and CDR2 sequences are SGHRS and YFSETQ. The CDR3 reads CASSLSGTDYNEQFF. In DNA form, the CDR3 reads TGCGCCAGCAGCTTATCGGGAACTGACTACAATGAGCAGTTCTTC.

This chain uses TRBV7-7 with TRBJ2-5, with D possibly TRBD1 on 5 matching bases. This CDR3 is 14 amino acids long. The V and J ends lost 1 base and 7 bases respectively, with 13 bases between them. Germline loops: CDR1 SSHAT, CDR2 FNYEAQ (reference sequence). As DNA, the CDR3 is TGTGCCAGCAGCTTAGACTTGGGGCGAGGGACCCAGTACTTC. As protein: CASSLDLGRGTQYF. Filled out from reference TRBV7-7 and TRBJ2-5, the complete variable domain reads GAGVSQSPRYKVTKRGQDVTLRCDPISSHATLYWYQQALGQGPEFLTYFNYEAQPDKSGLPSDRFSAERPEGSISTLTIQRTEQRDSAMYRCASSLDLGRGTQYFGPGTRLLVL.

V and J are TRBV7-9 and TRBJ1-1; D call uncertain. The CDR3 is 14 amino acids. Germline V CDR1 and CDR2: SEHNR, FQNEAQ (reference sequence). Trimming took off 3 bases at V and 1 base at J, with 9 bases between the two ends. In DNA form, the CDR3 reads TGTGCCAGCAGCTTGGGCCTGGAGAACACTGAAGCTTTCTTT. It is translated as CASSLGLENTEAFF. The entire variable domain, with the rest obtained from reference TRBV7-9 and TRBJ1-1, is as follows: DTGVSQNPRHKITKRGQNVTFRCDPISEHNRLYWYRQTLGQGPEFLTYFQNEAQLEKSRLLSDRFSAERPKGSFSTLEIQRTEQGDSAMYLCASSLGLENTEAFFGQGTRLTVV.

This clone was seen a few times. The rearrangement uses TRBV9 and TRBJ1-1; TRBD1 might be the D (6 bases). The germline V gene encodes CDR1 SGDLS and CDR2 YYNGEE. CDR3 size: 13 residues. V lost 1 base and J lost 8, with 12 bases in between. The CDR3 DNA follows: TGTGCCAGCAGCGTAAACCGGGACAACGAAGCTTTCTTT. It encodes CASSVNRDNEAFF.

This clone was recorded a few times. The CDR3 sequence is CASSLYALAGNEQFF. DNA for the CDR3: TGTGCCAGCAGTTTATATGCCCTAGCGGGAAATGAGCAGTTCTTC. The chain has TRBV27 and TRBJ2-1; TRBD2 agrees at 9 bases. There are 15 residues in the CDR3. CDR1 MNHEY and CDR2 SMNVEV come from the germline V gene (reference sequence). Trimming at V came to 1 base and at J to 7 bases, leaving 5 bases not matched to a gene.

This chain connects TRBV6-4 to TRBJ1-6; maybe TRBD1 (6 bases). The CDR3 runs to 14 residues. The germline V gene has CDR1 MRHNA and CDR2 SNTAGT. V was clipped by 6 bases and J by 10 bases, with 16 bases between them. The CDR3 bases are TGTGCCAGCAGCATCTCGCCGGGGGGCTCACCCCTCCACTTT. Protein sequence: CASSISPGGSPLHF.

The chain combines TRBV7-8 with TRBJ1-1, with D possibly being TRBD1 (6 bases). The germline V gene has CDR1 SGHVS and CDR2 FQNEAQ. V lost 5 bases to trimming and J lost 1 base, with 8 bases between them. The CDR3 sequence is 13 residues long. This CDR3 is CASSPTGNTEAFF. In nucleotides, the CDR3 is TGTGCCAGCAGCCCGACAGGGAACACTGAAGCTTTCTTT.

This clone was seen more than once but under ten times. The chain carries TRBV13 and TRBJ1-1; tentative D call: TRBD1 (6 bases). Germline values: CDR1 PRHDT, CDR2 FYEKMQ (reference sequence). V was cut by 8 bases and J by 0 bases, with 7 bases left in between. There are 12 residues in the CDR3. Written as DNA, the CDR3 is TGTGCCAGCGGGACATTGAACACTGAAGCTTTCTTT. It translates to CASGTLNTEAFF.

This chain links TRBV5-5 with TRBJ2-4; D is ambiguous. The germline V gene encodes CDR1 SGHKS and CDR2 YYEKEE (reference sequence). V lost 2 bases and J 16 bases, leaving 13 bases between the germline ends. The CDR3 contains 11 residues. CDR3 nucleotide sequence: TGTGCCAGCAGCTTTGAGATACGGGTTTACTTC. This encodes CASSFEIRVYF.

The chain employs TRBV6-5 and TRBJ1-4; tentatively, D is TRBD1 (5 bases). CDR3 length: 13 residues. Germline V gene lookup returns CDR1 MNHEY and CDR2 SVGAGI. Trimming removed 2 bases from V and 9 bases from J, with 10 bases in between. CDR3 loop: CASSYRGDQKLFF. The CDR3 nucleotides read TGTGCCAGCAGTTACAGGGGTGACCAAAAACTGTTTTTT.

The chain employs TRBV27 and TRBJ2-5; TRBD2 is a possible D gene (5 bases). Germline CDR1 and CDR2: MNHEY and SMNVEV (reference sequence). The V and J ends lost 6 bases and 5 bases respectively, with 10 bases between them. The CDR3 is 12 residues long. The CDR3 sequence: CASRGVGETQYF. The CDR3 DNA reads as TGTGCCAGCAGGGGAGTGGGGGAGACCCAGTACTTC.

The chain combines TRBV5-6 with TRBJ2-7; D is possibly TRBD2 (5 bases). In germline, CDR1 is SGHDT, CDR2 YYEEEE. The CDR3 totals 15 residues. V was pared by 3 bases and J by 5 bases, with 18 bases between. DNA for the CDR3: TGTGCCAGCAGCTCCGCGGGTTTTTCAAGAAACGAGCAGTACTTC. Translation: CASSSAGFSRNEQYF.

J is TRBJ1-1 and V is TRBV5-1; D unclear. Trimming took off 1 base at V and 4 bases at J, with 11 bases between the two ends. CDR3 length: 14 amino acids. Germline V gene data show CDR1 as SGHRS and CDR2 as YFSETQ. As DNA, the CDR3 is TGCGCCAGCAGCTTGCGTCCGGGTGGCACTGAAGCTTTCTTT. This gives the protein CASSLRPGGTEAFF.

The chain joins TRBV27 to TRBJ1-2, with TRBD1 matching over 8 bases. V trimming: 5 bases; J trimming: 2 bases; junction bases outside the gene matches: 4. Germline values: CDR1 MNHEY, CDR2 SMNVEV (reference sequence). This CDR3 has 14 amino acids. CDR3 bases: TGTGCCAGCAGTGAAAGGGACAGGAACTATGGCTACACCTTC. It is translated as CASSERDRNYGYTF.

V is TRBV15 and J is TRBJ2-6; no clear D. The CDR3 covers 15 residues. Trimming cost V 0 bases and J 3 bases, with 6 bases left between them. Germline loops: CDR1 LNHNV, CDR2 YYDKDF (reference sequence). The CDR3, as DNA: TGTGCCACCAGCAGAGAACAGATTGGGGCCAACGTCCTGACTTTC. This encodes CATSREQIGANVLTF.

V gene TRBV20-1 combines with J gene TRBJ2-1, with TRBD2 identical over 7 bases. The CDR3 length is 15 residues. CDR1 and CDR2 (germline): DFQATT, SNEGSKA (reference sequence). Germline trimming cut 3 bases from V and 5 bases from J; bases unmatched to any gene: 10. This CDR3 reads CSASPPSGPNNEQFF. The CDR3 coding sequence is TGCAGTGCTAGTCCCCCTAGCGGACCGAACAATGAGCAGTTCTTC.

This chain's CDR3 is CAWSVSRGTEAFF. The DNA of the CDR3 is TGTGCCTGGAGTGTCTCCAGGGGGACTGAAGCTTTCTTT. The chain is built from TRBV30 and TRBJ1-1; 7 bases agree with TRBD1. The CDR3 is 13 residues long. In germline, CDR1 is GTSNPN, CDR2 SVGIG (reference sequence). The J segment lost 5 bases and the V segment lost 0 bases, leaving 3 bases of the junction unmatched.

In its sample, this clone was seen once. The chain joins TRBV4-1 to TRBJ2-7; the match to TRBD2 covers 8 bases. Germline V gene sequence: CDR1 MGHRA, CDR2 YSYEKL. With 4 bases clipped from V and 4 bases from J, the junction kept 12 bases outside the gene matches. This CDR3 has 16 amino acids. The CDR3 is CASSRELAVGLYEQYF. As DNA, the CDR3 is TGCGCCAGCAGCCGCGAACTAGCGGTTGGACTTTACGAGCAGTACTTC.

The rearrangement joins TRBV5-4 to TRBJ2-2; the D is unclear. CDR3 length: 15 amino acids. CDR1 is SGHNT and CDR2 is YYREEE in the germline V gene (reference sequence). Trimming left V 4 bases short and J 1 base short, with 11 bases between. CDR3 sequence: CASSLRAGNTGELFF. In DNA, the CDR3 is TGTGCCAGCAGCCTGCGAGCCGGGAACACCGGGGAGCTGTTTTTT. Looking up the rest from reference TRBV5-4 and TRBJ2-2 gives the full variable domain: ETGVTQSPTHLIKTRGQQVTLRCSSQSGHNTVSWYQQALGQGPQFIFQYYREEENGRGNFPPRFSGLQFPNYSSELNVNALELDDSALYLCASSLRAGNTGELFFGEGSRLTVL.

This clone turned up a few times. The rearrangement links TRBV5-1 to TRBJ2-1; tentative D call: TRBD2 (5 bases). V lost 4 bases to trimming and J lost 8 bases, with 16 bases between them. This CDR3 is built from 14 residues. Germline V CDR1 and CDR2: SGHRS, YFSETQ. The CDR3 sequence is CASSPHWEFYEQFF. The CDR3 DNA reads as TGCGCCAGCAGCCCCCATTGGGAGTTCTATGAGCAGTTCTTC.

This clone has only one observation. The chain is built from TRBV2 and TRBJ1-2; D may be TRBD1 (6 bases). The CDR3 is 12 residues long. Trimming took off 1 base at V and 8 bases at J, with 8 bases between the two ends. Germline assignment: CDR1 SNHLY and CDR2 FYNNEI. CDR3 bases: TGTGCCAGCAGTGAAGACGACAGGGGCTACACCTTC. Residues: CASSEDDRGYTF.

The table lists this clone with a few counts. The genes are TRBV6-5 and TRBJ1-5; D gene unclear. Germline CDR1 MNHEY, CDR2 SVGAGI. V was shortened by 9 bases and J by 4 bases, with 16 bases between the two germline ends. CDR3 length: 14 amino acids. The CDR3 here is CASSSGSGNQPQHF. The CDR3 DNA sequence: TGTGCCAGTAGCTCGGGAAGTGGGAATCAGCCCCAGCATTTT.

This clone occurred once. The genes are TRBV5-6 and TRBJ1-4; D call uncertain. The CDR3 covers 15 residues. The V gene's germline CDR1 is SGHDT and CDR2 YYEEEE. With 1 base removed from V and 0 bases from J, the gap between germline ends came to 7 bases. The CDR3 protein is CASSLSGATNEKLFF. The CDR3 DNA sequence: TGTGCCAGCAGCTTGTCAGGAGCAACTAATGAAAAACTGTTTTTT.

This chain joins TRBV6-1 and TRBJ1-2, with a possible D match to TRBD1 (5 bases). This CDR3 is built from 16 residues. Germline lookup yields CDR1 MNHNS and CDR2 SASEGT. V lost 2 bases and J lost 0, with 13 bases in between. The DNA for the CDR3 is TGTGCCAGCAGTGAATCTTCGACAGTCACTAACTATGGCTACACCTTC. This codes for CASSESSTVTNYGYTF.

The chain carries TRBV7-9 and TRBJ2-7, with 7 bases that match TRBD2. The CDR3 runs to 15 residues. Trimming at V came to 3 bases and at J to 0 bases, leaving 5 bases not matched to a gene. The germline V gene has CDR1 SEHNR and CDR2 FQNEAQ (reference sequence). The CDR3 nucleotides are TGTGCCAGCAGCTTGGCGGGGACTACCTCCTACGAGCAGTACTTC. As protein: CASSLAGTTSYEQYF.

This chain connects TRBV5-1 to TRBJ1-2; no clear D. V dropped 5 bases and J dropped 0 bases, with 8 bases sitting between them. The CDR3 is made up of 13 amino acids. Germline V gene sequence: CDR1 SGHRS, CDR2 YFSETQ. The CDR3 nucleotides read TGCGCCAGCAGAAGCACAGCTAACTATGGCTACACCTTC. This translates into CASRSTANYGYTF. Supplemented by reference TRBV5-1 and TRBJ1-2, the full variable domain reads KAGVTQTPRYLIKTRGQQVTLSCSPISGHRSVSWYQQTPGQGLQFLFEYFSETQRNKGNFPGRFSGRQFSNSRSEMNVSTLELGDSALYLCASRSTANYGYTFGSGTRLTVV.